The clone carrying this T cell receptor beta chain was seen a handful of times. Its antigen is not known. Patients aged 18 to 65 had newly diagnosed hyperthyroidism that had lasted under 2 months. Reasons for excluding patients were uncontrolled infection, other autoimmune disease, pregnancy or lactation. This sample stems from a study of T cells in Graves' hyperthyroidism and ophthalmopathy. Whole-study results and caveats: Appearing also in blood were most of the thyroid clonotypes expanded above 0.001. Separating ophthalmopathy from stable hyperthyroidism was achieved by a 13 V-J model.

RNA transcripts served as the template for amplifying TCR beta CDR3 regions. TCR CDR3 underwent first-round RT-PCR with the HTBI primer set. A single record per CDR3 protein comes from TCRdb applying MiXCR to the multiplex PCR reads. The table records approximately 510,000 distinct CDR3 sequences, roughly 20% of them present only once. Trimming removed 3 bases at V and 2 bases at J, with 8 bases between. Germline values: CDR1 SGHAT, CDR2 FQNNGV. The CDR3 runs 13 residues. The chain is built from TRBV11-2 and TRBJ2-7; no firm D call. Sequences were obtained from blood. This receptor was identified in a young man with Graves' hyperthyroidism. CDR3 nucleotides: TGTGCCAGCAGCTTTACCCGGACCTACGAGCAGTACTTC. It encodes CASSFTRTYEQYF.